This T cell receptor (beta chain) is from a study of blood T cell repertoires in COVID-19. The germline CDR1 and CDR2 sequences are KGHSH and LQKENI. The CDR3 spans 15 residues. V lost 6 bases to trimming and J lost 7 bases; unmatched junction nucleotides: 10. This clone was found a few times. Assay used: immunoSEQ multiplex PCR; TCRdb lists only in-frame clones, some missing. The sample consists of 130,000 to 150,000 clones, around 86% of them appearing once. This clonotype was sampled from a human donor in a cohort sampled during active COVID-19. Sample: peripheral blood. V is TRBV18 and J is TRBJ1-5, with TRBD1 matching over 9 bases. DNA of the CDR3: TGTGCCAGCTCCCTCACAGGGGGCGCCGGGCAGCCCCAGCATTTT. This encodes CASSLTGGAGQPQHF.